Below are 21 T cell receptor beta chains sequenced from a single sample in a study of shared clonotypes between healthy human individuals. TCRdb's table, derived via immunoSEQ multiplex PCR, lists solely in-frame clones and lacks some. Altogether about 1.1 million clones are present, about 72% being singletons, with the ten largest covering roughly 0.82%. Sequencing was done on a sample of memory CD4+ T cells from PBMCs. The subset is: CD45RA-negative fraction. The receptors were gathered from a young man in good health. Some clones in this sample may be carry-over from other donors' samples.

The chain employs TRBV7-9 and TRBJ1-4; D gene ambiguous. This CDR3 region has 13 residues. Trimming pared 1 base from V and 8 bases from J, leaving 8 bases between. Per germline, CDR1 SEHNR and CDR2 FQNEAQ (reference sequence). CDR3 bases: TGTGCCAGCAGCTTAGGATCCCTAGAAAAACTGTTTTTT. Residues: CASSLGSLEKLFF.

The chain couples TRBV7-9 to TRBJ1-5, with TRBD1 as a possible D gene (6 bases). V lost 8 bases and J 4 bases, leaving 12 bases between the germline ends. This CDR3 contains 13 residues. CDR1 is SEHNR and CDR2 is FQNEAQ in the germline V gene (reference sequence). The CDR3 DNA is TGTGCCAGCCGGGGGCAAGGGAATCAGCCCCAGCATTTT. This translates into CASRGQGNQPQHF. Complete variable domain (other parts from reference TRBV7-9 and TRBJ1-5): DTGVSQNPRHKITKRGQNVTFRCDPISEHNRLYWYRQTLGQGPEFLTYFQNEAQLEKSRLLSDRFSAERPKGSFSTLEIQRTEQGDSAMYLCASRGQGNQPQHFGDGTRLSIL.

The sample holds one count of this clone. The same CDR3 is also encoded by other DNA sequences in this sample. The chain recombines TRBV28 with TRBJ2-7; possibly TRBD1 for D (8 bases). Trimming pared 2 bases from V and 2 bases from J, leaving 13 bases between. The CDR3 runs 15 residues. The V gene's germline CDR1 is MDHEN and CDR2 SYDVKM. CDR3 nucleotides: TGTGCCAGCAGTTTACGGACAGGGAGGGCCTACGAGCAGTACTTC. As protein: CASSLRTGRAYEQYF.

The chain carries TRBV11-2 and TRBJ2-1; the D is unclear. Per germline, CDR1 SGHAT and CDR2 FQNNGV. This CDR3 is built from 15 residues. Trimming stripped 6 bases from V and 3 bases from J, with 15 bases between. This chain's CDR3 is CASRSRPENYNEQFF. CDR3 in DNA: TGTGCCAGCAGGAGTCGGCCCGAAAACTACAATGAGCAGTTCTTC.

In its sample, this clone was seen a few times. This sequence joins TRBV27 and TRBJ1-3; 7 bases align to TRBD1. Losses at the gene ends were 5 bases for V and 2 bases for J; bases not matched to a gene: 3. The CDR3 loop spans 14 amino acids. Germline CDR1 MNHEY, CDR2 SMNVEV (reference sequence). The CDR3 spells CASSKQGAGNTIYF. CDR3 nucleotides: TGTGCCAGCAGTAAGCAGGGGGCTGGAAACACCATATATTTT.

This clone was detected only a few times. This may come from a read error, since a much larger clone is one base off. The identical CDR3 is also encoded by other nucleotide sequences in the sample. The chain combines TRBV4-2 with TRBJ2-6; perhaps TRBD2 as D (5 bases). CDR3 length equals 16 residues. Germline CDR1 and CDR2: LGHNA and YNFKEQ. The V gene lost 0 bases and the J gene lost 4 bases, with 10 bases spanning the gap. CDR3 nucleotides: TGTGCCAGCAGCCAAGATCTGGGGAGCGGGGCCAACGTCCTGACTTTC. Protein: CASSQDLGSGANVLTF.

The CDR3 protein is CASSLRRTVGHEQFF. The CDR3 nucleotides read TGTGCCAGCAGCCTAAGGAGGACGGTTGGGCATGAGCAGTTCTTC. J is TRBJ2-1 and V is TRBV7-2; maybe TRBD2 (5 bases). Per germline, CDR1 SGHTA and CDR2 FQGNSA. The CDR3 has 15 residues. The V end lost 5 bases, the J end lost 8 bases, and 19 bases lay between the germline ends.

DNA of the CDR3: TGTGCCAGCAGCTTCTCACAAACCGGGGAGCTGTTTTTT. Amino acid sequence: CASSFSQTGELFF. The V call is TRBV7-2, the J call TRBJ2-2, with D uncertain. The V gene's germline CDR1 is SGHTA and CDR2 FQGNSA. Trimming took off 3 bases at V and 5 bases at J, with 7 bases between the two ends. This CDR3 comprises 13 residues. Combining the CDR3 with reference TRBV7-2 and TRBJ2-2 gives the whole variable domain GAGVSQSPSNKVTEKGKDVELRCDPISGHTALYWYRQSLGQGLEFLIYFQGNSAPDKSGLPSDRFSAERTGGSVSTLTIQRTQQEDSAVYLCASSFSQTGELFFGEGSRLTVL.

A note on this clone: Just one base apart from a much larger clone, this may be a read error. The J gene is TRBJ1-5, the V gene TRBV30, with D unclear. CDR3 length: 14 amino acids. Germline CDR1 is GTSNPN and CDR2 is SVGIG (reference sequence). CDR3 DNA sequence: TGTGCCTGGAGCGGCACGATGGCGAATCAGCCCAAGCATTTT. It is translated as CAWSGTMANQPKHF.

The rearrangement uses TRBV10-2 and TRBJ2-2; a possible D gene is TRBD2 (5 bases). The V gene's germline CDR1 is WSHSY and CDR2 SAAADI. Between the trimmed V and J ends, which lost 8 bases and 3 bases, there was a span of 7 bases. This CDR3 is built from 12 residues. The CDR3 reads CASRRDTGELFF. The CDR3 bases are TGCGCCAGCCGGCGGGACACCGGGGAGCTGTTTTTT.

The CDR3 sequence: CASSLEQYEQYF. Here the CDR3 DNA reads TGTGCCAGCAGTTTAGAGCAATACGAGCAGTACTTC. The chain couples TRBV28 to TRBJ2-5; D is unresolved. The end of the DNA is better explained by TRBJ2-7, so the J call may be wrong. The CDR3 spans 12 residues. Germline CDR1 MDHEN, CDR2 SYDVKM.

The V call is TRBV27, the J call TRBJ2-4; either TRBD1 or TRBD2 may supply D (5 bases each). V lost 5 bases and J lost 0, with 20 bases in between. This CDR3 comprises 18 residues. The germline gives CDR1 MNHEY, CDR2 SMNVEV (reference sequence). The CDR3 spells CASSRAQASGTAKNIQYF. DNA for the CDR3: TGTGCCAGCAGTCGCGCCCAAGCCTCCGGGACAGCCAAAAACATTCAGTACTTC.

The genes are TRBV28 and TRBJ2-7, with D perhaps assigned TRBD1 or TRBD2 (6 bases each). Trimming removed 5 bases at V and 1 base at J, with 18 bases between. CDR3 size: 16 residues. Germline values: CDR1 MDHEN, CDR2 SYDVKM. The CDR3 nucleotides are TGTGCCAGCAGTCCCTTGGGGGGACATGGGTCCTACGAGCAGTACTTC. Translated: CASSPLGGHGSYEQYF.

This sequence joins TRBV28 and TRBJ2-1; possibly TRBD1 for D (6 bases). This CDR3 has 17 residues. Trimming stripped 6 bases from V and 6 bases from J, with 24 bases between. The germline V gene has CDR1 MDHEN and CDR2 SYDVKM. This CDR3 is CASRSFSGTPRGNEQFF. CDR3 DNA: TGTGCCAGCAGATCCTTCTCCGGGACCCCCAGGGGCAATGAGCAGTTCTTC.

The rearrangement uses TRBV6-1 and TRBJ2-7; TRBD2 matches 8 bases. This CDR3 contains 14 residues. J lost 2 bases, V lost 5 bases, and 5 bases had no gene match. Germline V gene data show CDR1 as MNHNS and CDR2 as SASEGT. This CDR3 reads CASSRASGPYEQYF. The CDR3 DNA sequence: TGTGCCAGCAGTCGAGCTAGCGGGCCCTACGAGCAGTACTTC.

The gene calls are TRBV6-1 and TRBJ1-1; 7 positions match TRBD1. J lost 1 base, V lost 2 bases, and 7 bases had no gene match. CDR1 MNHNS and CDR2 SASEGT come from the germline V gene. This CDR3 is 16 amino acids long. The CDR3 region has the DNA TGTGCCAGCAGTGAAAACAGGGGAGGTAGGAACACTGAAGCTTTCTTT. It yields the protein CASSENRGGRNTEAFF.

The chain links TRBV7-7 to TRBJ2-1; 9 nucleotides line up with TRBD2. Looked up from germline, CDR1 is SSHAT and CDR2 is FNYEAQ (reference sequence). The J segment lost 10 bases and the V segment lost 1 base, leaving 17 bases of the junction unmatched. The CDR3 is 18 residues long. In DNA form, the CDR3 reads TGTGCCAGCAGCTTAGGTCCTAGCGGGACCCGACCTAAGGGGGAGCAGTTCTTC. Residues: CASSLGPSGTRPKGEQFF.

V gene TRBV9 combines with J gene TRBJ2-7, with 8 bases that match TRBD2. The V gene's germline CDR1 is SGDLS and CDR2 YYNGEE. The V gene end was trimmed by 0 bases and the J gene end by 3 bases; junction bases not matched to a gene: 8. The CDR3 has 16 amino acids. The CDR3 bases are TGTGCCAGCAGCGTAGATCCGGCGGGAGGCTTCTACGAGCAGTACTTC. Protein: CASSVDPAGGFYEQYF.

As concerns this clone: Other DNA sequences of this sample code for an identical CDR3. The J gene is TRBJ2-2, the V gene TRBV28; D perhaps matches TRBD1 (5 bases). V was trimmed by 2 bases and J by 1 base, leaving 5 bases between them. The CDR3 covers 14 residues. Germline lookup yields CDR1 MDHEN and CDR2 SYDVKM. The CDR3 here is CASSLRGNTGELFF. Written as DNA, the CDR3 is TGTGCCAGCAGTTTAAGGGGGAACACCGGGGAGCTGTTTTTT.

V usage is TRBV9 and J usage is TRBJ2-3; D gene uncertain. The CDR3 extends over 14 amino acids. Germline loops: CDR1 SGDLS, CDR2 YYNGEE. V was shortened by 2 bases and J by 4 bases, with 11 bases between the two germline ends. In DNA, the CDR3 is TGTGCCAGCAGCGTCCTTAGGGCTTCAGATACGCAGTATTTT. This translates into CASSVLRASDTQYF.

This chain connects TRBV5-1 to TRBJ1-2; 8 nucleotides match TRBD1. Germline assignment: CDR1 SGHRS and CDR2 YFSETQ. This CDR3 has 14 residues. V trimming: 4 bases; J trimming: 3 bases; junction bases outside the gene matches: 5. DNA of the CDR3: TGCGCCAGCAGCGGCAAGACAGGGGACTATGGCTACACCTTC. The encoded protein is CASSGKTGDYGYTF.